This passage covers 21 T cell receptor beta chains from one sample sequenced in a study of tissue T cells after allogeneic stem cell transplantation. The time point is: mouse harvest day 7 after allogeneic transplant. Mouse grafts combined 10^7 T-cell-depleted bone marrow cells with 10^6 splenic CD5+ T cells. Only in-frame clones appear in the TCRdb table, and some are missing; sequencing was by immunoSEQ multiplex PCR. This table holds over 5,000 clones, approximately 47% found once. The sequencing input was gut tissue. Receptors were obtained from a female BALB/c mouse given C57BL/6 T cells with graft-versus-host disease after an allogeneic hematopoietic cell transplant.

This clone is termed large. Germline and genes here are mouse. The read stops 1 residue short of the end of the CDR3; the missing end is completed from the germline J gene. V is TRBV1 and J is TRBJ2-7, with TRBD2 identical over 10 bases. J gave up 4 bases and V 3 bases, and 6 bases lay outside the gene matches. This CDR3 has 15 amino acids. Germline assignment: CDR1 NSQYPW and CDR2 LRSPGD (reference sequence). The CDR3 DNA, read in part, is TGCACCTGCAGTGCCTCCGGGACTGGGGCTTATGAACAGTAC. As protein: CTCSASGTGAYEQY. The full CDR3 protein is CTCSASGTGAYEQYF.

This clone is medium-sized within its sample. The genes are named according to mouse. The read ends 1 residue early relative to the CDR3; the germline J gene fills the gap. The chain has TRBV19 and TRBJ2-7; 7 bases align to TRBD1. The V gene end was trimmed by 5 bases and the J gene end by 2 bases; junction bases not matched to a gene: 4. The CDR3 has 13 amino acids. Looked up from germline, CDR1 is FNHDT and CDR2 is SITEND (reference sequence). CDR3 DNA, as far as it was read: TGTGCCAGCAGCACGGGACAGACCTATGAACAGTAC. This codes for CASSTGQTYEQY. The whole CDR3 sequence is CASSTGQTYEQYF. Full variable domain (remainder filled in from reference TRBV19 and TRBJ2-7): GGIITQTPKFLIGQEGQKLTLKCQQNFNHDTMYWYRQDSGKGLRLIYYSITENDLQKGDLSEGYDASREKKSSFSLTVTSAQKNEMAVFLCASSTGQTYEQYFGPGTRLTVL.

As for this clone: Each gene name is a mouse one. From the germline J gene comes the end of the CDR3, since the read stops 1 residue before it. This chain links TRBV3 with TRBJ2-4; D is unclear. Deletions cut 5 bases from V and 1 base from J, with 10 bases between. The CDR3 spans 14 residues. Germline V gives CDR1 SNHLY, CDR2 FYNGKV (reference sequence). The CDR3 loop is CASSPQRGQNTLYF. The sequenced CDR3 bases are TGTGCCAGCAGCCCCCAGCGGGGTCAAAACACCTTGTAC.

About this clone itself: Gene names and germline refer to mouse. The read terminates 1 residue before the CDR3 end, so the remaining end is supplied by the germline J gene. The V and J genes are TRBV20 and TRBJ1-4; D is undetermined. V lost 3 bases and J 0 bases, leaving 5 bases between the germline ends. Germline loops: CDR1 GFQATS, CDR2 STVNSAI. The CDR3 is made up of 13 amino acids. The part of the CDR3 DNA that was read is TGTGGTGCTAGACAGATTTCCAACGAAAGATTATTT. This sequence encodes CGARQISNERLF. The whole CDR3 region reads CGARQISNERLFF.

This clone has more than one count but fewer than ten. Gene names are mouse gene names. The CDR3 extends 1 residue past the end of the read, so its final part is completed from the germline J gene. This sequence joins TRBV1 and TRBJ1-3; a weak D match, TRBD1 (5 bases). There are 14 residues in the CDR3. Trimming removed 4 bases at V and 0 bases at J, with 7 bases between. Germline V gene sequence: CDR1 NSQYPW, CDR2 LRSPGD (reference sequence). Incomplete CDR3 DNA: TGCACCTGCAGTGACAGGAATTCTGGAAATACGCTCTAT. This codes for CTCSDRNSGNTLY. The whole CDR3 sequence is CTCSDRNSGNTLYF.

In its sample, this clone was seen a few times. Each gene name is a mouse one. The CDR3 goes on 1 residue after the read ends, and that part is filled in from the germline J gene. This sequence joins TRBV23 and TRBJ2-3; the D call TRBD2 from the table was never checked on the DNA. The CDR3 runs to 18 residues. Germline CDR1 reads KGHTA; CDR2 reads FQNQQP. CDR3 bases read: TGCTCCAGCAGTCAATCGGGCTGGGGGGGCGCCGGTGCAGAAACGCTGTAT. This codes for CSSSQSGWGGAGAETLY. The complete CDR3 sequence is CSSSQSGWGGAGAETLYF.

This clone is judged medium-sized. Gene labels here are mouse ones. The read ends 1 residue early relative to the CDR3; the germline J gene fills the gap. The chain employs TRBV4 and TRBJ2-7; D ambiguous. CDR3 length: 12 residues. Germline loops: CDR1 LGHDT, CDR2 YNNKQL (reference sequence). V was cut by 4 bases and J by 2 bases, with 6 bases left in between. The CDR3 region is CASSSGAYEQYF. Incomplete CDR3 DNA: TGTGCCAGCAGCTCCGGGGCCTATGAACAGTAC.

About this clone itself: Gene names and germline refer to mouse. The CDR3 extends 1 residue past the end of the read, so its final part is completed from the germline J gene. The chain has TRBV1 and TRBJ1-4; D is unresolved. Germline V lookup: CDR1 NSQYPW, CDR2 LRSPGD (reference sequence). Deletions cut 1 base from V and 4 bases from J, with 7 bases between. The CDR3 runs to 14 residues. This CDR3 is CTCSAGKNNERLFF. CDR3 bases read: TGCACCTGCAGTGCAGGTAAGAACAACGAAAGATTATTT.

About this clone itself: Gene names are mouse gene names. The read ends 1 residue early relative to the CDR3; the germline J gene fills the gap. The chain has TRBV26 and TRBJ2-5; possibly TRBD1 or TRBD2 for D (6 bases each). Trimming stripped 1 base from V and 7 bases from J, with 12 bases between. In germline, CDR1 is KGHPV, CDR2 FQNQEV (reference sequence). The CDR3 spans 14 residues. The sequenced part of the CDR3 DNA is TGTGCCAGCAGTCTGTATGGGGGCGGAAACACCCAGTAC. Its translation: CASSLYGGGNTQY. The entire CDR3 reads CASSLYGGGNTQYF.

As to this clone: Gene labels here are mouse ones. The sequence runs out 1 residue before the end of the CDR3; the remainder is reconstructed from the germline J gene. This chain connects TRBV20 to TRBJ1-1; unclear D gene. Trimming shortened V by 1 base and J by 0 bases, and 6 bases separated the two germline ends. The germline CDR1 and CDR2 sequences are GFQATS and STVNSAI. This CDR3 is 13 amino acids long. This chain's CDR3 is CGARVQSNTEVFF. The DNA read from the CDR3 is TGTGGTGCTAGGGTGCAGTCAAACACAGAAGTCTTC.

This clone has only a few counts. Gene names refer to mouse genes. The read is 1 residue too short to cover the CDR3 end, so that end is filled in from the germline J gene. This chain uses TRBV26 with TRBJ2-7; maybe TRBD2 (7 bases). CDR3 size: 13 residues. V lost 3 bases and J lost 7, with 13 bases in between. Germline loops: CDR1 KGHPV, CDR2 FQNQEV (reference sequence). CDR3 sequence: CASSLFGGREQYF. Partial CDR3 DNA: TGTGCCAGCAGTCTATTCGGGGGGCGAGAACAGTAC.

Regarding this clone: All gene names here are mouse names. The observed sequence ends 1 residue before the CDR3 terminus, with the missing tail filled in from the germline J gene. The V gene is TRBV26, the J gene TRBJ2-7; D is uncertain. The CDR3 spans 10 residues. CDR1 is KGHPV, CDR2 FQNQEV, per germline (reference sequence). V shed 3 bases and J shed 3 bases, with 0 bases lying between them. CDR3: CASSLYEQYF. The sequenced CDR3 bases are TGTGCCAGCAGTCTCTATGAACAGTAC.

Remarks on this clone: Mouse germline and gene names are used. The CDR3 protein is CASSLGEQFF. The covered CDR3 bases are TGTGCCAGCAGTCTGGGGGAGCAGTTC. The V gene is TRBV26, the J gene TRBJ2-1; D call uncertain. The read finishes 1 residue shy of the CDR3 end, and the germline J gene is used to complete it. The germline gives CDR1 KGHPV, CDR2 FQNQEV (reference sequence). V was shortened by 2 bases and J by 10 bases, with 3 bases between the two germline ends. The CDR3 runs to 10 residues.

As concerns this clone: Germline and genes: mouse. The missing CDR3 end, 1 residue past where the read stops, is filled in from the germline J gene. The chain employs TRBV15 and TRBJ1-1; 7 bases map to TRBD1. Germline lookup yields CDR1 SGHND and CDR2 FRSKSL. The ends lost 6 bases at V and 4 bases at J; junction bases unmatched: 5. This CDR3 has 13 amino acids. The covered CDR3 bases are TGTGCCAGCAGACAGGGGAGTGGCACAGAAGTCTTC. Amino acids: CASRQGSGTEVF. The whole CDR3 region reads CASRQGSGTEVFF.

This clone was seen a few times. Gene names are the mouse ones. The observed sequence ends 1 residue before the CDR3 terminus, with the missing tail filled in from the germline J gene. This chain links TRBV26 with TRBJ1-1; tentatively, D is TRBD1 (6 bases). V lost 3 bases and J 8 bases, leaving 10 bases between the germline ends. The length of the CDR3 is 12 residues. Germline loops: CDR1 KGHPV, CDR2 FQNQEV (reference sequence). Incomplete CDR3 DNA: TGTGCCAGCAGTCTAGGAGGGGGTGAAGTCTTC. Amino acid sequence: CASSLGGGEVF. From start to end, the CDR3 is CASSLGGGEVFF. Filled out from reference TRBV26 and TRBJ1-1, the complete variable domain reads NSKVIQTPRYLVKGQGQKAKMRCIPEKGHPVVFWYQQNKNNEFKFLINFQNQEVLQQIDMTEKRFSAECPSNSPCSLEIQSSEAGDSALYLCASSLGGGEVFFGKGTRLTVV.

Turning to this clone: Gene names and germline match the mouse. The read ends 1 residue before the CDR3 terminus; that terminus is restored from the germline J gene. J is TRBJ1-1 and V is TRBV26, with D possibly TRBD1 on 5 matching bases. Looked up from germline, CDR1 is KGHPV and CDR2 is FQNQEV (reference sequence). Trimming stripped 4 bases from V and 1 base from J, with 7 bases between. This CDR3 has 13 amino acids. CDR3 DNA, as far as it was read: TGTGCCAGCAGTCCCGACAGAAACACAGAAGTCTTC. Translation: CASSPDRNTEVF. The whole CDR3 protein is CASSPDRNTEVFF.

Concerning this clone: Genes and germline come from the mouse. The read ends 1 residue shy of where the CDR3 ends; the end is completed using the germline J gene. V gene TRBV24 combines with J gene TRBJ2-3; 7 bases map to TRBD1. Trimming at V came to 0 bases and at J to 6 bases, leaving 6 bases not matched to a gene. In germline, CDR1 is KGHTA, CDR2 FRNEEI. This CDR3 spans 15 amino acids. The CDR3 is CASSLYGDRGETLYF. CDR3 DNA (partial): TGTGCCAGCAGTCTGTATGGGGACAGAGGGGAAACGCTGTAT.

This clone was found a few times. The genes are named according to mouse. The read falls 1 residue short of the CDR3 end, and the missing part is taken from the germline J gene. The rearrangement uses TRBV3 and TRBJ2-7; TRBD2 aligns across 10 bases. Unmatched junction bases numbered 4, after V lost 4 bases and J lost 4 bases. CDR1 and CDR2 from the germline V gene are SNHLY and FYNGKV (reference sequence). The CDR3 is 14 residues long. The DNA read from the CDR3 is TGTGCCAGCAGCTCCCCGACTGGGGGGTATGAACAGTAC. As protein: CASSSPTGGYEQY. The whole CDR3 protein reads CASSSPTGGYEQYF.

For this clone: The gene names here belong to mouse. The DNA ends 1 residue before the CDR3 does, and the rest of the CDR3 is filled in from the germline J gene. The genes are TRBV26 and TRBJ2-3; D is unresolved. The V end lost 4 bases, the J end lost 0 bases, and 5 bases lay between the germline ends. CDR1 is KGHPV, CDR2 FQNQEV, per germline (reference sequence). This CDR3 is 13 amino acids long. CDR3 residues: CASSRPSAETLYF. The sequenced CDR3 bases are TGTGCCAGCAGTCGACCTAGTGCAGAAACGCTGTAT. Drawing the rest from reference TRBV26 and TRBJ2-3, the complete variable domain is NSKVIQTPRYLVKGQGQKAKMRCIPEKGHPVVFWYQQNKNNEFKFLINFQNQEVLQQIDMTEKRFSAECPSNSPCSLEIQSSEAGDSALYLCASSRPSAETLYFGSGTRLTVL.

Note on this clone: Genes and germline are mouse. The CDR3 goes on 1 residue after the read ends, and that part is filled in from the germline J gene. The chain recombines TRBV26 with TRBJ2-3, with 8 bases that match TRBD1. The V gene end was trimmed by 4 bases and the J gene end by 0 bases; junction bases not matched to a gene: 3. This CDR3 spans 15 amino acids. Germline CDR1 and CDR2: KGHPV and FQNQEV (reference sequence). The CDR3 region is CASSPGQDSAETLYF. The covered CDR3 bases are TGTGCCAGCAGTCCGGGACAGGATAGTGCAGAAACGCTGTAT.

Worth noting for this clone: The gene names here belong to mouse. Read coverage stops 1 residue before the CDR3 terminus; the germline J gene supplies the remainder. This chain links TRBV5 with TRBJ2-5; tentative D call: TRBD2 (6 bases). Trimming removed 1 base at V and 2 bases at J, with 10 bases between. The CDR3 is 15 residues long. Germline lookup yields CDR1 LGHNA and CDR2 YNLKQL (reference sequence). CDR3 bases read: TGTGCCAGCAGCCAAGGGCTGGGGTTCCAAGACACCCAGTAC. As protein: CASSQGLGFQDTQY. The CDR3, in full, reads CASSQGLGFQDTQYF.